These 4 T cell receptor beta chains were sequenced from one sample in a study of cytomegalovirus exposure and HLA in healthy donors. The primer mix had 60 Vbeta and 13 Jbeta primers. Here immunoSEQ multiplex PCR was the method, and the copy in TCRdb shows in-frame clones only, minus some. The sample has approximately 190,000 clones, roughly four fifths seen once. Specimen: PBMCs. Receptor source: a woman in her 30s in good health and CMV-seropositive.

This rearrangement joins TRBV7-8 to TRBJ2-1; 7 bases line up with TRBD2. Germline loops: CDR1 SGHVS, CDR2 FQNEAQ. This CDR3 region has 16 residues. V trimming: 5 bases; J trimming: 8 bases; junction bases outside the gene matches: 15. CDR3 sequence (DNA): TGTGCCAGCAGCGCCGGACCGGGGGGAGGTTTCTATGAGCAGTTCTTC. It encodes CASSAGPGGGFYEQFF.

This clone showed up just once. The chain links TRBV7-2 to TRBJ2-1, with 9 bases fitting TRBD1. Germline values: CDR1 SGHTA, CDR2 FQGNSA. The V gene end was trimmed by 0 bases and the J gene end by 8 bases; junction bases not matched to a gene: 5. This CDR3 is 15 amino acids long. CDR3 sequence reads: CASSLAGTGYDEQFF. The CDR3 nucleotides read TGTGCCAGCAGCTTAGCCGGGACAGGGTACGATGAGCAGTTCTTC.

The CDR3 reads CASQRQVNEKLFF. CDR3 in DNA: TGTGCCAGCCAAAGACAGGTTAATGAAAAACTGTTTTTT. V usage is TRBV25-1 and J usage is TRBJ1-4, with a tentative D call TRBD1 (6 bases). CDR3 length: 13 residues. The V end was cut by 8 bases, the J end by 4 bases, with 11 bases between. Germline lookup yields CDR1 MGHDK and CDR2 SYGVNS.

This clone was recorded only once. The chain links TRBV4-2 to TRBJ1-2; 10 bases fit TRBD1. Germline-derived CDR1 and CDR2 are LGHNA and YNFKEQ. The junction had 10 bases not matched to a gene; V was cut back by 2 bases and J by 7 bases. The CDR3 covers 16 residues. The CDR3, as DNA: TGTGCCAGCAGCCAACCCGAGGACAGGGGGACAGCTGGCTACACCTTC. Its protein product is CASSQPEDRGTAGYTF.